This TCR beta chain was captured by sequencing in a study of response to subunit inactivated influenza vaccine. V was trimmed by 2 bases and J by 0 bases, leaving 15 bases between them. The CDR3 sequence is 17 residues long. The germline gives CDR1 SGHVS, CDR2 FNYEAQ. Study-wide findings and caveats: T cells newly recruited by each seasonal influenza vaccination are few, the authors suggested.

TCRdb recomputed calls from the RT-PCR reads with MiXCR, one row per CDR3 protein. The sample has 600,000 to 850,000 distinct CDR3 sequences; approximately 15% are singletons. On this clonotype: The antigen is unknown.

This rearrangement joins TRBV7-6 to TRBJ2-3; weak D call: TRBD1 (6 bases). The receptor comes from a man aged 50 to 60 who received an inactivated influenza vaccine. This material consisted of PBMCs from blood, taken 14 to 15 days before vaccination. The DNA for the CDR3 is TGTGCCAGCAGCTTACTGGGCAGGGGATCTAGCACAGATACGCAGTATTTT. Its translation is CASSLLGRGSSTDTQYF. Based on the CDR3 plus reference TRBV7-6 and TRBJ2-3, the full variable domain is GAGVSQSPRYKVTKRGQDVALRCDPISGHVSLYWYRQALGQGPEFLTYFNYEAQQDKSGLPNDRFSAERPEGSISTLTIQRTEQRDSAMYRCASSLLGRGSSTDTQYFGPGTRLTVL.